This TCR beta chain is drawn from a study of blood T cell repertoires in COVID-19. Overall study: COVID-19 samples collected from the United States, Italy and Spain covered acute and convalescent phases. PBMCs, B-cell-depleted T cells, or T cells provided the cDNA or gDNA that made up the material.

Libraries were prepared by immunoSEQ multiplex PCR; TCRdb keeps only in-frame clonotypes and omits some of them. The data hold 140,000 to 150,000 clones, with over 80% observed a single time. The study counted Cohort 3 donors as recovered given two negative PCRs, clearance, or symptom resolution. The CDR3 has 13 amino acids. The V end lost 3 bases, the J end lost 3 bases, and 6 bases lay between the germline ends. This sequence was found in a man aged 55 to 69 who had recovered from COVID-19. The rearrangement joins TRBV12-3 or TRBV12-4 to TRBJ1-5; D not resolved. The sequencing sample was made of PBMCs or T cells enriched from blood (not recorded which). CDR3 nucleotides: TGTGCCAGCAGTTTGGGCCACAATCAGCCCCAGCATTTT. This gives the protein CASSLGHNQPQHF.